This T cell receptor (beta chain) is drawn from a study of blood T cell repertoires in COVID-19. Method: immunoSEQ multiplex PCR; TCRdb's copy keeps in-frame clones and lacks some. In the table there are about 110,000 clones, roughly 88% of which are singletons. The CDR3 length is 16 residues. The germline V gene has CDR1 MGHRA and CDR2 YSYEKL. V was clipped by 1 base and J by 1 base, with 12 bases between them. V gene TRBV4-1 combines with J gene TRBJ2-3, with a tentative D call TRBD2 (6 bases). The sequenced sample consisted of peripheral blood. This TCR was recovered from a human donor in a cohort sampled during active COVID-19. The CDR3 here is CASSQGPAGRTDTQYF. The CDR3 DNA reads as TGCGCCAGCAGCCAAGGACCGGCGGGGCGCACAGATACGCAGTATTTT.